Below, one T cell receptor beta chain is given with its context. This CDR3 is 14 amino acids long. Germline loops: CDR1 SGHTA, CDR2 FQGNSA. Trimming removed 3 bases at V and 0 bases at J, with 9 bases between. TCRdb passed the RT-PCR reads through MiXCR, listing each CDR3 protein once. The table includes hundreds of thousands of distinct CDR3 sequences, 14% detected once. Sequences were obtained from memory CD4+ T cells from blood. This TCR derives from a female donor in good health, serving as a healthy control. The chain is built from TRBV7-2 and TRBJ2-7; perhaps TRBD1 as D (6 bases). This CDR3 reads CASSFKGVSYEQYF. As DNA, the CDR3 is TGTGCCAGCAGCTTTAAGGGGGTCTCCTACGAGCAGTACTTC.